This T cell receptor beta chain was recovered during a study of blood T cell repertoires in COVID-19. Sequencing used immunoSEQ multiplex PCR; TCRdb keeps in-frame clones, though not all of them. The table records some 220,000 clones, 85% to 90% of them present only once. Clinical history as reported by participants underpinned cohort assignment. Germline CDR1 reads LGHDT; CDR2 reads YNNKEL (reference sequence). This CDR3 is 17 amino acids long. V dropped 1 base and J dropped 2 bases, with 16 bases sitting between them. The sample consisted of PBMCs or T cells enriched from blood (not recorded which). V and J are TRBV3-1 (or the pseudogene TRBV3-2) and TRBJ2-3; D perhaps matches TRBD2 (5 bases). This clonotype originated in a woman aged 45-65 years in a cohort exposed to, infected with or recovered from COVID-19 (not recorded which). The CDR3 protein is CASSQVTVVASTDTQYF. CDR3 DNA: TGTGCCAGCAGCCAAGTGACCGTTGTAGCGTCCACAGATACGCAGTATTTT.